The source of this T cell receptor (beta chain) is a study of T cell repertoires in cytomegalovirus infection. About the study: Public TCR beta signatures marked donors with CMV infection and the matching HLA.

TCRdb reprocessed the reads with MiXCR, giving one entry per CDR3 protein. The sample lists about 830,000 distinct CDR3 sequences; approximately 30% were seen once. This clonotype was detected only a few times. The antigen remains undetermined. CDR3 length: 15 amino acids. Unmatched junction bases numbered 2, after V lost 4 bases and J lost 3 bases. Germline V lookup: CDR1 ENHRY, CDR2 SYGVKD. Sequenced here: cultured CD8+ T cells from PBMCs, sampled from culture after CMV antigen stimulation. The sequence was obtained from a human donor in good health (CMV status not recorded). Some clones in this sample may be carry-over from other donors' samples. The chain uses TRBV10-3 and TRBJ2-7; 14 positions agree with TRBD2. This chain's CDR3 is CAISGGTSGGYEQYV. CDR3 nucleotide sequence: TGTGCCATCAGTGGAGGGACTAGCGGGGGCTACGAGCAGTACGTC.